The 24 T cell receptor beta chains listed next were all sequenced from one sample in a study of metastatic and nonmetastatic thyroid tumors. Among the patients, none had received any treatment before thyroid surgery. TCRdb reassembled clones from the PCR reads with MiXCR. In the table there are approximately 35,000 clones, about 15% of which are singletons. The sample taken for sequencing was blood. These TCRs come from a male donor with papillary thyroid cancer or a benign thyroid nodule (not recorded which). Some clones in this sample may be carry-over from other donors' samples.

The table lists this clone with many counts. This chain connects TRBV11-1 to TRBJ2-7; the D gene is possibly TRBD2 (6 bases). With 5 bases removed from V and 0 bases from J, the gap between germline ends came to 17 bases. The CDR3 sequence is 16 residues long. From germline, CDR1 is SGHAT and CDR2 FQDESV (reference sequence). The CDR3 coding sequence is TGTGCCAGCAGCCATCCCGTGGGGGGAGACTCCTACGAGCAGTACTTC. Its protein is CASSHPVGGDSYEQYF.

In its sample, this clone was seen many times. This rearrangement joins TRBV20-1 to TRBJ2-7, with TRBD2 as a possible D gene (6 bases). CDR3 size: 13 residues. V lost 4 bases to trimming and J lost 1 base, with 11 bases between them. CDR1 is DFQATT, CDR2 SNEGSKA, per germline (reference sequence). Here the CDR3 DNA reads TGCAGTGCTACGTTAGCGGAGTCCTACGAGCAGTACTTC. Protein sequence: CSATLAESYEQYF.

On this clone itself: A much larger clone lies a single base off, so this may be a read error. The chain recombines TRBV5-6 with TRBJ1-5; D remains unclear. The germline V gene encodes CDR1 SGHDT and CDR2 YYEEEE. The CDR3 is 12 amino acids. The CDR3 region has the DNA TGTGCCAGCAGCTTGGTTAATCAGCCCCATCATTTT. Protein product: CASSLVNQPHHF.

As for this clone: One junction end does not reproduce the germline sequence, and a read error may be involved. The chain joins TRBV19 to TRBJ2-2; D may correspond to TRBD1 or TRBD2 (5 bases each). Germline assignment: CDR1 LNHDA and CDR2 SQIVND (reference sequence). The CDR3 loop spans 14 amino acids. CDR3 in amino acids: CASSTGRGTWELFF. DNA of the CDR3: TGTGCCAGTAGTACCGGTCGGGGCACCTGGGAGCTGTTTTTT. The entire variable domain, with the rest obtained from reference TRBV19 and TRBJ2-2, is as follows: DGGITQSPKYLFRKEGQNVTLSCEQNLNHDAMYWYRQDPGQGLRLIYYSQIVNDFQKGDIAEGYSVSREKKESFPLTVTSAQKNPTAFYLCASSTGRGTWELFFGEGSRLTVL.

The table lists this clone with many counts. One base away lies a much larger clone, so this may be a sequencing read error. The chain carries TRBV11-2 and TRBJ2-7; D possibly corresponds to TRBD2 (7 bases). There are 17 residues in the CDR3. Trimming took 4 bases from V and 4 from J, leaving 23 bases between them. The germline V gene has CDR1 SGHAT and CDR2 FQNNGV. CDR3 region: CASSSREGTGGQYEQYF. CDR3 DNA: TGTGCCAGCAGCTCGCGAGAGGGGACGGGGGGCCAGTACGAGCAGTACTTC.

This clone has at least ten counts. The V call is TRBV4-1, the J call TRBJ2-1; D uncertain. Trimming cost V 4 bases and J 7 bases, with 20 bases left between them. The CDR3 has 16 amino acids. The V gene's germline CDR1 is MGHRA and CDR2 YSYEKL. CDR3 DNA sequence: TGCGCCAGCAGCCTCCAAACCGGGCGAAGAGAAAATGAGCAGTTCTTC. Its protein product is CASSLQTGRRENEQFF.

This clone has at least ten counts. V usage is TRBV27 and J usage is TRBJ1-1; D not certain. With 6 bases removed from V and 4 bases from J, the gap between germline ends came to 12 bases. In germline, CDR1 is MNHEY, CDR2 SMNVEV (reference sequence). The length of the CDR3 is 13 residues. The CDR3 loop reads CASRRAQSTEAFF. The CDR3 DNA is TGTGCCAGCAGGCGGGCCCAGAGCACTGAAGCTTTCTTT.

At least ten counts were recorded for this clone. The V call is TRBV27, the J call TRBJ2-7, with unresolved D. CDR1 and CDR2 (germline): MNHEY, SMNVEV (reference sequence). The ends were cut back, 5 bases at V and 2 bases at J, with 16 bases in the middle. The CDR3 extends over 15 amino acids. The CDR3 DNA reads TGTGCCAGCAGTCTCGGACCTGGGGAAACCTACGAGCAGTACTTC. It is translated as CASSLGPGETYEQYF.

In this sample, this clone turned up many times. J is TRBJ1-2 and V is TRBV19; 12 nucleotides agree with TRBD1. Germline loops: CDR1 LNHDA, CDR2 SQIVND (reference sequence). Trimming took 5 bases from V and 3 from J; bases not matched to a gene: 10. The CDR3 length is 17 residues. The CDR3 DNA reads TGTGCCAGTAGTCCCGCCGGGACAGGGGGCCAATACTATGGCTACACCTTC. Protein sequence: CASSPAGTGGQYYGYTF.

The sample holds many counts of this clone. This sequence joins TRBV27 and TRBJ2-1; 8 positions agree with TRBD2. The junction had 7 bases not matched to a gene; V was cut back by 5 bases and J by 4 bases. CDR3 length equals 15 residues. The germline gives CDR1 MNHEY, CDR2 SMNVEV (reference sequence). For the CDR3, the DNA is TGTGCCAGCAGTACAGGAGCGGGAGCTTACAATGAGCAGTTCTTC. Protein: CASSTGAGAYNEQFF.

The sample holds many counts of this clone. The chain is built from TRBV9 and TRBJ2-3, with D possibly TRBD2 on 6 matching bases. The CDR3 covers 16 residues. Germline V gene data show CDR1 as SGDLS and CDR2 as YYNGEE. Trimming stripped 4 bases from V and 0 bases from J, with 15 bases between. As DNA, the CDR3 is TGTGCCAGCAGCTCAGCGGGCATTACTAGCACAGATACGCAGTATTTT. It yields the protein CASSSAGITSTDTQYF.

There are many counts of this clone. Written as DNA, the CDR3 is TGCAGCGTCGGGGCTGGGGGTGAGACCCAGTACTTC. Protein sequence: CSVGAGGETQYF. J is TRBJ2-5 and V is TRBV29-1, with D tentatively TRBD1 or TRBD2 (5 bases each). Trimming left V 6 bases short and J 5 bases short, with 13 bases between. This CDR3 spans 12 amino acids. The germline V gene encodes CDR1 SQVTM and CDR2 ANQGSEA.

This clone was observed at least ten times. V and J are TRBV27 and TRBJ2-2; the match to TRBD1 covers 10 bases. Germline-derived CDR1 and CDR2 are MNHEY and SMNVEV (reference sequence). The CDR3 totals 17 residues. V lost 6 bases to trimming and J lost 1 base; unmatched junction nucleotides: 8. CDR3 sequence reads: CASSRGQGVKNTGELFF. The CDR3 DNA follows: TGTGCCAGCAGCAGAGGACAGGGGGTGAAGAACACCGGGGAGCTGTTTTTT.

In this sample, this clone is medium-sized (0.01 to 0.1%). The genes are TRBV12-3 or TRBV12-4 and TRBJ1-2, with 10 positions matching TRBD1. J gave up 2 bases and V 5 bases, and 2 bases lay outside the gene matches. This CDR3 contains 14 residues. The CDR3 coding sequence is TGTGCCAGCAGTCGACAGGGGGCCAACTATGGCTACACCTTC. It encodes CASSRQGANYGYTF.

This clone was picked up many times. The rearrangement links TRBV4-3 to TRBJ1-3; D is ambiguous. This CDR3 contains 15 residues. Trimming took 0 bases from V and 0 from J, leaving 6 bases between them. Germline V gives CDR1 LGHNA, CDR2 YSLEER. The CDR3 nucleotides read TGCGCCAGCAGCCAAGAGAGCACCTCTGGAAACACCATATATTTT. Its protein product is CASSQESTSGNTIYF.

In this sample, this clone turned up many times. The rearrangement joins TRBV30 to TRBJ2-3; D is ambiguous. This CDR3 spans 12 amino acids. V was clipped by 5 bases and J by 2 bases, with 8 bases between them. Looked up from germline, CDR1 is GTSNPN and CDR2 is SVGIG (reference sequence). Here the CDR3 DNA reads TGTGCCTGGGGCCCTTCCACAGATACGCAGTATTTT. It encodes CAWGPSTDTQYF.

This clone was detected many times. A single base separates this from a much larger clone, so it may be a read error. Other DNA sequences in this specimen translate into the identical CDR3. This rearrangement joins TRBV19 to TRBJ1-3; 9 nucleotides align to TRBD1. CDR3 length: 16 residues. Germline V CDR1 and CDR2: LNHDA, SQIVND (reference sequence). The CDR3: CASSIVQGASGNTIYF. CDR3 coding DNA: TGTGCCAGTAGTATAGTACAGGGGGCATCAGGAAACACCATATATTTC. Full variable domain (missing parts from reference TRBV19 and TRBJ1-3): DGGITQSPKYLFRKEGQNVTLSCEQNLNHDAMYWYRQDPGQGLRLIYYSQIVNDFQKGDIAEGYSVSREKKESFPLTVTSAQKNPTAFYLCASSIVQGASGNTIYFGEGSWLTVV.

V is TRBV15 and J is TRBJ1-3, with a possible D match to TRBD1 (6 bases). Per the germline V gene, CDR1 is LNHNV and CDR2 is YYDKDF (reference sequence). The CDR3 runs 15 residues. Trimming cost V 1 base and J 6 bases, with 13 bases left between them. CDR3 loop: CATSRGGAVSNTIYF. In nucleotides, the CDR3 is TGTGCCACCAGCAGAGGGGGGGCTGTTTCAAACACCATATATTTT.

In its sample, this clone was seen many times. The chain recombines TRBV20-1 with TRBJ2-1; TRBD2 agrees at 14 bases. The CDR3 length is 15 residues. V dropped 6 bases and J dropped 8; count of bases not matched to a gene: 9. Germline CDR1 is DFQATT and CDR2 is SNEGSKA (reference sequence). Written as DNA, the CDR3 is TGCAGTGCGAGGCGCGGGACTAGCGGGAGCTATGAGCAGTTCTTC. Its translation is CSARRGTSGSYEQFF.

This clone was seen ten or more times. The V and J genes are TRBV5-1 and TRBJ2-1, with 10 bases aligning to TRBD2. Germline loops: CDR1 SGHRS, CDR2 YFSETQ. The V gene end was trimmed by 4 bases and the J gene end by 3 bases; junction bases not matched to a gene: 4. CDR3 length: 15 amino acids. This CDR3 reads CASSTGTSDYNEQFF. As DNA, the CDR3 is TGCGCCAGCAGCACCGGGACTAGCGACTACAATGAGCAGTTCTTC. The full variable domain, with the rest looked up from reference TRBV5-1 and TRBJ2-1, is KAGVTQTPRYLIKTRGQQVTLSCSPISGHRSVSWYQQTPGQGLQFLFEYFSETQRNKGNFPGRFSGRQFSNSRSEMNVSTLELGDSALYLCASSTGTSDYNEQFFGPGTRLTVL.

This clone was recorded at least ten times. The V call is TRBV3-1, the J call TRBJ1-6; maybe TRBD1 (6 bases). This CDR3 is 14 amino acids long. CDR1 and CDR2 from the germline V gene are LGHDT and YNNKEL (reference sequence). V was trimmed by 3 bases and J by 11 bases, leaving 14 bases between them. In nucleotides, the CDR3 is TGTGCCAGCAGCCATGGGAGGGGGGTTGCACCCCTCCACTTT. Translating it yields CASSHGRGVAPLHF.

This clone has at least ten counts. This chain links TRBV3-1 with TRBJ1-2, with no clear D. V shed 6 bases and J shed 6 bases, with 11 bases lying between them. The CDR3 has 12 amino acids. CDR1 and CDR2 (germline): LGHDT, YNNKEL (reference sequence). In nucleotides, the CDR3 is TGTGCCAGCAGATGTAAAGGGCATGGCTACACCTTC. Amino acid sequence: CASRCKGHGYTF.

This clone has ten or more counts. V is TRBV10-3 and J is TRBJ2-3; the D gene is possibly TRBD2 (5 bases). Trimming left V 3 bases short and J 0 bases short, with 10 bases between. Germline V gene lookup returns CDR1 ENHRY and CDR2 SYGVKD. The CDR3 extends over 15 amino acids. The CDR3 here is CAISDPRTSTDTQYF. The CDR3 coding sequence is TGTGCCATCAGTGATCCTCGGACTAGCACAGATACGCAGTATTTT.

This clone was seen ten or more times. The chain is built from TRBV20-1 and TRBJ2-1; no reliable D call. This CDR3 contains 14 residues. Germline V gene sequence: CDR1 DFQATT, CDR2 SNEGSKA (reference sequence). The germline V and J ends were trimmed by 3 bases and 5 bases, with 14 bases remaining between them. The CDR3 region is CSARGSLSHNEQFF. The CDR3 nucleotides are TGCAGTGCTAGGGGTAGTCTTTCACACAATGAGCAGTTCTTC.